What follows are 27 T cell receptor beta chains derived from one specimen sequenced in a study of shared clonotypes between healthy human individuals. Sequenced by immunoSEQ multiplex PCR; TCRdb stores in-frame clones only, minus some. The top ten clones hold approximately 1.7% of a sample with over 2,000,000 clones, around 93% of them seen once. Terminally differentiated effector memory CD45RA+ cells were excluded from the naive CD8 cells, which were CD45RO-negative and positively selected for CCR7. Sequenced sample: naive CD8+ T cells from PBMCs. These receptors all come from a man aged 18 to 29 in good health. Some clones in this sample may be carry-over from other donors' samples.

This chain connects TRBV6-5 to TRBJ2-3, with 7 bases matching TRBD2. This CDR3 spans 16 amino acids. The germline gives CDR1 MNHEY, CDR2 SVGAGI. The V segment lost 0 bases and the J segment 5 bases; nucleotides outside the gene matches: 8. CDR3 amino acids: CASSYSTGGGGDTQYF. CDR3 DNA: TGTGCCAGCAGTTACTCGACGGGAGGTGGGGGAGATACGCAGTATTTT.

This chain uses TRBV28 with TRBJ2-2; D may be TRBD2 (6 bases). CDR3 length: 17 residues. Germline V CDR1 and CDR2: MDHEN, SYDVKM. V shed 3 bases and J shed 1 base, with 15 bases lying between them. For the CDR3, the DNA is TGTGCCAGCAGTTTCCAACGAGTAGCGGTGAACACCGGGGAGCTGTTTTTT. It is translated as CASSFQRVAVNTGELFF.

V is TRBV29-1 and J is TRBJ2-2; no reliable D call. V lost 3 bases, J lost 3 bases, and 8 bases lay in between. Germline loops: CDR1 SQVTM, CDR2 ANQGSEA. The CDR3 runs 13 residues. CDR3 nucleotides: TGCAGCGTTGACGTTGGATACACCGGGGAGCTGTTTTTT. Translation gives CSVDVGYTGELFF.

J is TRBJ2-1 and V is TRBV7-8; 8 bases align to TRBD2. CDR3 size: 15 residues. V was pared by 1 base and J by 5 bases, with 4 bases of the junction left unmatched. Germline V gives CDR1 SGHVS, CDR2 FQNEAQ. DNA for the CDR3: TGTGCCAGCAGCTTAGTACTAGCGGAAGACAATGAGCAGTTCTTC. Amino acids: CASSLVLAEDNEQFF.

The chain employs TRBV11-2 and TRBJ2-7; D possibly corresponds to TRBD2 (6 bases). With 5 bases removed from V and 4 bases from J, the gap between germline ends came to 15 bases. Looked up from germline, CDR1 is SGHAT and CDR2 is FQNNGV. CDR3 length equals 14 residues. For the CDR3, the DNA is TGTGCCAGCAGCGGAGGGGCCAGCGAGTACGAGCAGTACTTC. Translating gives CASSGGASEYEQYF.

CDR3 region: CASSYLGVPSYEQYF. The CDR3 nucleotides read TGTGCCAGCAGTTACCTCGGGGTCCCCTCCTACGAGCAGTACTTC. The V and J genes are TRBV6-5 and TRBJ2-7; possibly TRBD2 for D (5 bases). The germline V gene has CDR1 MNHEY and CDR2 SVGAGI. This CDR3 region has 15 residues. V was shortened by 2 bases and J by 0 bases, with 11 bases between the two germline ends.

The chain combines TRBV9 with TRBJ2-3; TRBD2 might be the D (6 bases). V was cut by 8 bases and J by 3 bases, with 19 bases left in between. The CDR3 has 15 amino acids. CDR1 is SGDLS and CDR2 is YYNGEE in the germline V gene. CDR3 sequence: CARVRRRALTDTQYF. The CDR3 bases are TGTGCCAGGGTTAGGAGGAGGGCCCTTACAGATACGCAGTATTTT.

This clone was recorded once. The sample holds other DNA sequences that translate to the same CDR3. The chain uses TRBV5-1 and TRBJ2-2; D unresolved. Per germline, CDR1 SGHRS and CDR2 YFSETQ. This CDR3 has 14 residues. Trimming removed 4 bases from V and 2 bases from J, with 9 bases in between. This CDR3 is CASSPTRNTGELFF. The CDR3 DNA reads TGCGCCAGCAGCCCTACGCGAAACACCGGGGAGCTGTTTTTT.

This clone was seen a handful of times. This sequence joins TRBV19 and TRBJ2-5; D is undetermined. V lost 4 bases and J 6 bases, leaving 12 bases between the germline ends. This CDR3 is built from 13 residues. Germline values: CDR1 LNHDA, CDR2 SQIVND (reference sequence). CDR3 amino acids: CASSTSHYQTQYF. The CDR3 DNA sequence: TGTGCCAGTAGTACCTCCCACTACCAGACCCAGTACTTC.

This CDR3 is CASSARTGWSSGANVLTF. DNA for the CDR3: TGTGCCAGCAGCGCGCGGACAGGGTGGTCCTCTGGGGCCAACGTCCTGACTTTC. The rearrangement links TRBV5-8 to TRBJ2-6; TRBD1 matches 8 bases. V shed 4 bases and J 0 bases; nucleotides not matched to a gene: 9. The length of the CDR3 is 18 residues. Germline assignment: CDR1 SGHTS and CDR2 YDEGEE.

The V gene is TRBV18, the J gene TRBJ2-7; D possibly corresponds to TRBD2 (6 bases). The ends were cut back, 3 bases at V and 0 bases at J, with 15 bases in the middle. Germline V lookup: CDR1 KGHSH, CDR2 LQKENI. The CDR3 is 16 residues long. The CDR3 sequence: CASSPEGRSDSYEQYF. In nucleotides, the CDR3 is TGTGCCAGCTCACCGGAGGGGCGCTCGGACTCCTACGAGCAGTACTTC.

The gene calls are TRBV29-1 and TRBJ2-1; 14 positions agree with TRBD2. Germline assignment: CDR1 SQVTM and CDR2 ANQGSEA. The V segment lost 8 bases and the J segment 3 bases; nucleotides outside the gene matches: 9. The CDR3 is 16 residues long. The CDR3 protein is CSTLGTSGSGYNEQFF. CDR3 in DNA: TGCAGCACTCTTGGGACTAGCGGGAGTGGCTACAATGAGCAGTTCTTC.

V usage is TRBV25-1 and J usage is TRBJ2-5; D is tentatively TRBD1 or TRBD2 (5 bases each). This CDR3 has 12 residues. Germline CDR1 reads MGHDK; CDR2 reads SYGVNS. Between the trimmed V and J ends, which lost 5 bases and 9 bases, there was a span of 13 bases. DNA of the CDR3: TGTGCCAGCAGTACGGGGCCATCGTCCCAGTACTTC. Translated, it gives CASSTGPSSQYF.

The CDR3 bases are TGCAGCTCCTTTGGGGGGGTAGAAAACATTCAGTACTTC. Protein: CSSFGGVENIQYF. The chain carries TRBV29-1 and TRBJ2-4; 7 nucleotides agree with TRBD2. V gave up 8 bases and J gave up 5 bases; unmatched junction bases: 9. The CDR3 extends over 13 amino acids. Per germline, CDR1 SQVTM and CDR2 ANQGSEA.

V is TRBV19 and J is TRBJ2-7, with 11 positions matching TRBD2. CDR1 LNHDA and CDR2 SQIVND come from the germline V gene (reference sequence). The J segment lost 0 bases and the V segment lost 0 bases, leaving 4 bases of the junction unmatched. The CDR3 runs to 17 residues. CDR3 in amino acids: CASSIDHTSGSSYEQYF. The CDR3 DNA sequence: TGTGCCAGTAGTATAGATCACACTAGCGGGAGCTCCTACGAGCAGTACTTC. Together with reference TRBV19 and TRBJ2-7, the CDR3 gives the full variable domain: DGGITQSPKYLFRKEGQNVTLSCEQNLNHDAMYWYRQDPGQGLRLIYYSQIVNDFQKGDIAEGYSVSREKKESFPLTVTSAQKNPTAFYLCASSIDHTSGSSYEQYFGPGTRLTVT.

The J gene is TRBJ2-5, the V gene TRBV28, with D perhaps matching TRBD2 (6 bases). V shed 7 bases and J shed 6 bases, with 18 bases lying between them. This CDR3 is 14 amino acids long. Germline V CDR1 and CDR2: MDHEN, SYDVKM. This CDR3 reads CASTTAAGMKTQYF. The CDR3 DNA follows: TGTGCCAGCACCACCGCTGCGGGGATGAAGACCCAGTACTTC.

The CDR3 loop reads CASSDLRGYGYTF. The CDR3 coding sequence is TGTGCCAGCAGCGATCTCCGGGGCTATGGCTACACCTTC. The V call is TRBV4-2, the J call TRBJ1-2; D remains ambiguous. The CDR3 contains 13 residues. Looked up from germline, CDR1 is LGHNA and CDR2 is YNFKEQ. The V end was cut by 5 bases, the J end by 4 bases, with 11 bases between.

V and J are TRBV4-1 and TRBJ2-5; D possibly matches TRBD1 or TRBD2 (6 bases each). Germline values: CDR1 MGHRA, CDR2 YSYEKL. There are 15 residues in the CDR3. V lost 0 bases and J lost 4, with 12 bases in between. CDR3: CASSQDLGGGETQYF. CDR3 coding DNA: TGCGCCAGCAGCCAAGATCTAGGGGGAGGAGAGACCCAGTACTTC.

Here the CDR3 DNA reads TGTGCCAGCAGTGAATATCTGTTGGGAGAGACCCAGTACTTC. This gives the protein CASSEYLLGETQYF. This chain links TRBV6-1 with TRBJ2-5; D remains ambiguous. This CDR3 spans 14 amino acids. CDR1 is MNHNS and CDR2 is SASEGT in the germline V gene. Trimming cost V 2 bases and J 4 bases, with 11 bases left between them.

The chain combines TRBV28 with TRBJ2-1; TRBD1 matches 7 bases. CDR3 length equals 14 residues. V lost 6 bases, J lost 8 bases, and 10 bases stayed unmatched. In germline, CDR1 is MDHEN, CDR2 SYDVKM. In DNA form, the CDR3 reads TGTGCCAGCAGCTACAGGGGCACTATTCATGAGCAGTTCTTC. Translation: CASSYRGTIHEQFF. The full variable domain, completed using reference TRBV28 and TRBJ2-1, is DVKVTQSSRYLVKRTGEKVFLECVQDMDHENMFWYRQDPGLGLRLIYFSYDVKMKEKGDIPEGYSVSREKKERFSLILESASTNQTSMYLCASSYRGTIHEQFFGPGTRLTVL.

The chain couples TRBV29-1 to TRBJ2-5; D is ambiguous. Trimming removed 0 bases from V and 4 bases from J, with 12 bases in between. Germline assignment: CDR1 SQVTM and CDR2 ANQGSEA. There are 14 residues in the CDR3. The CDR3 coding sequence is TGCAGCGTTGAAGACTCCCCCCTCGGAGAGACCCAGTACTTC. Amino acid sequence: CSVEDSPLGETQYF.

The chain employs TRBV28 and TRBJ1-3; D ambiguous. In germline, CDR1 is MDHEN, CDR2 SYDVKM. The CDR3 has 15 amino acids. Trimming left V 4 bases short and J 4 bases short, with 14 bases between. DNA of the CDR3: TGTGCCAGCAGTTCACCCGTTGAAGGAGGAAACACCATATATTTT. Protein product: CASSSPVEGGNTIYF.

This clone is a singleton in its sample. The genes are TRBV7-9 and TRBJ2-7, with 8 positions matching TRBD1. The V gene end was trimmed by 5 bases and the J gene end by 5 bases; junction bases not matched to a gene: 11. Per germline, CDR1 SEHNR and CDR2 FQNEAQ (reference sequence). CDR3 size: 15 residues. Written as DNA, the CDR3 is TGTGCCAGCAGCGTCCGTGGACAGGGTCCCCACGAGCAGTACTTC. It encodes CASSVRGQGPHEQYF.

For this clone: Within the sample, other DNA sequences also encode this same CDR3. The chain links TRBV5-6 to TRBJ2-7; D is ambiguous. Deletions cut 3 bases from V and 1 base from J, with 8 bases between. This CDR3 region has 13 residues. In germline, CDR1 is SGHDT, CDR2 YYEEEE. The CDR3 here is CASSWDSSYEQYF. The CDR3 region has the DNA TGTGCCAGCAGCTGGGATAGTTCCTACGAGCAGTACTTC.

This chain uses TRBV10-3 with TRBJ2-7; the D is unclear. This CDR3 region has 16 residues. V was shortened by 4 bases and J by 0 bases, with 16 bases between the two germline ends. CDR1 is ENHRY and CDR2 is SYGVKD in the germline V gene. In DNA, the CDR3 is TGTGCCATCAGTGCAAGCGTCGGCCCCAGCTCCTACGAGCAGTACTTC. It is translated as CAISASVGPSSYEQYF.

The chain links TRBV6-1 to TRBJ2-7; D is ambiguous. The V gene lost 10 bases and the J gene lost 2 bases, with 6 bases spanning the gap. The V gene's germline CDR1 is MNHNS and CDR2 SASEGT. This CDR3 is 10 amino acids long. The CDR3: CATMPYEQYF. The CDR3 DNA is TGTGCCACCATGCCCTACGAGCAGTACTTC.

V gene TRBV7-6 combines with J gene TRBJ2-1; no definite D call. This CDR3 is built from 14 residues. V lost 5 bases, J lost 9 bases, and 17 bases lay in between. Germline V gene lookup returns CDR1 SGHVS and CDR2 FNYEAQ. The CDR3 loop reads CASSPNWGSTEQFF. The CDR3 DNA follows: TGTGCCAGCAGCCCCAATTGGGGTAGTACTGAGCAGTTCTTC. Based on the CDR3 plus reference TRBV7-6 and TRBJ2-1, the full variable domain is GAGVSQSPRYKVTKRGQDVALRCDPISGHVSLYWYRQALGQGPEFLTYFNYEAQQDKSGLPNDRFSAERPEGSISTLTIQRTEQRDSAMYRCASSPNWGSTEQFFGPGTRLTVL.